The 27 T cell receptor beta chains given below trace back to one sample, sequenced in a study of blood T cell repertoires in COVID-19. Sequencing used immunoSEQ multiplex PCR; TCRdb keeps in-frame clones, though not all of them. This sample has fewer than 400,000 clones, with about nine tenths found just once. Source material: peripheral blood. The receptors originated from a woman aged 30 to 39 with COVID-19, enrolled during active disease.

This chain joins TRBV11-2 and TRBJ2-1; TRBD2 matches 8 bases. Per the germline V gene, CDR1 is SGHAT and CDR2 is FQNNGV. CDR3 size: 15 residues. Germline trimming cut 2 bases from V and 5 bases from J; bases unmatched to any gene: 5. The CDR3 nucleotides read TGTGCCAGCAGCTTACGGACTAGCTTCAACAATGAGCAGTTCTTC. It is translated as CASSLRTSFNNEQFF.

This clone came up a few times. The CDR3 reads CASSTVYSNQPQHF. The CDR3 bases are TGTGCCAGCAGCACAGTTTATAGCAATCAGCCCCAGCATTTT. The rearrangement joins TRBV27 to TRBJ1-5; D call uncertain. V lost 6 bases and J lost 0, with 9 bases in between. Germline V gives CDR1 MNHEY, CDR2 SMNVEV (reference sequence). CDR3 length: 14 amino acids.

The chain couples TRBV6-1 to TRBJ1-1, with D perhaps matching TRBD1 (6 bases). Trimming shortened V by 3 bases and J by 3 bases, and 8 bases separated the two germline ends. CDR1 is MNHNS and CDR2 is SASEGT in the germline V gene. The CDR3 totals 13 residues. CDR3 in DNA: TGTGCCAGCAGTGACGGACAGTACACTGAAGCTTTCTTT. Translated: CASSDGQYTEAFF.

The chain carries TRBV28 and TRBJ1-2, with 9 positions matching TRBD1. The V gene's germline CDR1 is MDHEN and CDR2 SYDVKM. There are 16 residues in the CDR3. The V gene end was trimmed by 0 bases and the J gene end by 4 bases; junction bases not matched to a gene: 6. CDR3 sequence: CASSLWGDRAGYGYTF. The CDR3 nucleotides are TGTGCCAGCAGTTTATGGGGGGACAGGGCGGGCTATGGCTACACCTTC.

The DNA of the CDR3 is TGTGCCAGCAGCCGTACAGGGGAGTTCCCAGATACGCAGTATTTT. It translates to CASSRTGEFPDTQYF. V is TRBV5-6 and J is TRBJ2-3; TRBD1 agrees at 7 bases. CDR1 and CDR2 (germline): SGHDT, YYEEEE. The CDR3 loop spans 15 amino acids. Trimming cost V 4 bases and J 4 bases; bases outside gene matches: 9.

Here the CDR3 DNA reads TGTGCCAGCAGCTTGGCGCGCGTCGGCTATGGCTACACCTTC. Encoded protein: CASSLARVGYGYTF. J is TRBJ1-2 and V is TRBV5-8; D ambiguous. Germline V CDR1 and CDR2: SGHTS, YDEGEE. This CDR3 spans 14 amino acids. V dropped 0 bases and J dropped 4 bases, with 10 bases sitting between them.

V and J are TRBV21-1 and TRBJ2-3; the listed D gene, TRBD2, was not tested against the DNA. TRBV21-1 is a known pseudogene. The CDR3 length is 18 residues. CDR3 bases: TGTGCCAGCAGCAAAGTTTTGACGGCGGGAACTAGCACAGATACGCAGTATTTT. Translating gives CASSKVLTAGTSTDTQYF.

This clone showed up just a few times. The chain has TRBV6-5 and TRBJ2-2; D is perhaps TRBD1 (6 bases). Germline assignment: CDR1 MNHEY and CDR2 SVGAGI. V was cut by 6 bases and J by 0 bases, with 11 bases left in between. CDR3 length: 15 residues. The CDR3 loop reads CASSLQGPNTGELFF. The CDR3, as DNA: TGTGCCAGCAGCTTACAGGGCCCGAACACCGGGGAGCTGTTTTTT.

Regarding this clone: Distinct nucleotide sequences in the sample also encode this CDR3. The gene calls are TRBV5-1 and TRBJ2-1; 7 bases line up with TRBD1. V dropped 0 bases and J dropped 4; count of bases not matched to a gene: 4. Germline CDR1 SGHRS, CDR2 YFSETQ. The CDR3 covers 15 residues. CDR3 amino acids: CASSLGQGPYNEQFF. For the CDR3, the DNA is TGCGCCAGCAGCTTGGGACAGGGACCATACAATGAGCAGTTCTTC.

The rearrangement links TRBV11-2 to TRBJ2-1; weak D call: TRBD1 (5 bases). The V gene lost 5 bases and the J gene lost 1 base, with 12 bases spanning the gap. There are 15 residues in the CDR3. Germline values: CDR1 SGHAT, CDR2 FQNNGV. CDR3: CASSQGRASYNEQFF. CDR3 bases: TGTGCCAGCAGCCAAGGCAGGGCGTCCTACAATGAGCAGTTCTTC.

The J gene is TRBJ1-2, the V gene TRBV6-1, with 7 bases matching TRBD1. Trimming at V came to 3 bases and at J to 3 bases, leaving 4 bases not matched to a gene. This CDR3 contains 14 residues. CDR1 MNHNS and CDR2 SASEGT come from the germline V gene. The CDR3 DNA reads TGTGCCAGCAGTGATCCGGGACAGTACTATGGCTACACCTTC. Protein sequence: CASSDPGQYYGYTF.

The chain is built from TRBV30 and TRBJ2-7; 7 bases fit TRBD2. Germline V gives CDR1 GTSNPN, CDR2 SVGIG (reference sequence). After removal of 4 bases from V and 0 bases from J, the junction contained 6 bases not matched to a gene. The CDR3 consists of 14 residues. The CDR3: CAWTGGGSSYEQYF. The CDR3, as DNA: TGTGCCTGGACGGGGGGAGGGAGCTCCTACGAGCAGTACTTC.

This clone came up once. V gene TRBV27 combines with J gene TRBJ1-2; 8 bases are shared with TRBD1. Germline lookup yields CDR1 MNHEY and CDR2 SMNVEV (reference sequence). J was trimmed by 7 bases and V by 3 bases; bases with no gene match: 7. This CDR3 has 14 amino acids. CDR3 protein: CASSFQGALAGYTF. The CDR3 DNA reads TGTGCCAGCAGTTTCCAGGGGGCGCTGGCTGGCTACACCTTC.

This chain connects TRBV14 to TRBJ2-7; possibly TRBD2 for D (6 bases). The CDR3 consists of 18 residues. Germline V gives CDR1 SGHDN, CDR2 FVKESK. The V end lost 0 bases, the J end lost 3 bases, and 21 bases lay between the germline ends. CDR3 in amino acids: CASSQEFGIGGNSYEQYF. In DNA, the CDR3 is TGTGCCAGCAGCCAAGAGTTTGGTATCGGCGGGAATAGCTACGAGCAGTACTTC.

The J gene is TRBJ1-1, the V gene TRBV19; TRBD1 agrees at 9 bases. The germline V gene encodes CDR1 LNHDA and CDR2 SQIVND (reference sequence). There are 14 residues in the CDR3. The V segment lost 3 bases and the J segment 4 bases; nucleotides outside the gene matches: 3. CDR3 sequence (DNA): TGTGCCAGTAGTATTGGGACAGGGTCCACTGAAGCTTTCTTT. It yields the protein CASSIGTGSTEAFF. Combining the CDR3 with reference TRBV19 and TRBJ1-1 gives the whole variable domain DGGITQSPKYLFRKEGQNVTLSCEQNLNHDAMYWYRQDPGQGLRLIYYSQIVNDFQKGDIAEGYSVSREKKESFPLTVTSAQKNPTAFYLCASSIGTGSTEAFFGQGTRLTVV.

This sequence joins TRBV30 and TRBJ1-6, with D possibly TRBD1 on 5 matching bases. The CDR3 has 19 residues. The germline V gene encodes CDR1 GTSNPN and CDR2 SVGIG (reference sequence). V dropped 0 bases and J dropped 6 bases, with 24 bases sitting between them. CDR3 in amino acids: CAWSVGLGQGGRPNSPLHF. The DNA for the CDR3 is TGTGCCTGGAGTGTCGGTTTAGGGCAGGGTGGGCGACCTAATTCACCCCTCCACTTT.

This chain joins TRBV6-5 and TRBJ1-2, with D tentatively TRBD1 (5 bases). The germline gives CDR1 MNHEY, CDR2 SVGAGI. The V gene lost 5 bases and the J gene lost 3 bases, with 13 bases spanning the gap. The CDR3 is 14 amino acids. CDR3 protein: CASSKFQGDYGYTF. For the CDR3, the DNA is TGTGCCAGCAGTAAGTTCCAGGGTGACTATGGCTACACCTTC.

V and J are TRBV19 and TRBJ1-5; 9 positions agree with TRBD1. The germline gives CDR1 LNHDA, CDR2 SQIVND (reference sequence). V lost 3 bases, J lost 5 bases, and 5 bases stayed unmatched. This CDR3 has 15 amino acids. The CDR3 DNA follows: TGTGCCAGTAGTATTAAACGGACAGGGGATCAGCCCCAGCATTTT. Its translation is CASSIKRTGDQPQHF.

Written as DNA, the CDR3 is TGTGCCAGCGGTGGGACAGGGCATGGCTACACCTTC. Protein: CASGGTGHGYTF. The chain uses TRBV12-3 or TRBV12-4 and TRBJ1-2; 9 bases align to TRBD1. CDR3 size: 12 residues. The trim removed 8 bases at V and 6 bases at J, leaving 4 bases unmatched.

The V call is TRBV4-1, the J call TRBJ1-4, with 8 bases that match TRBD1. Germline values: CDR1 MGHRA, CDR2 YSYEKL. After removal of 4 bases from V and 0 bases from J, the junction contained 10 bases not matched to a gene. The CDR3 totals 18 residues. The CDR3: CASSPPDRALATNEKLFF. DNA for the CDR3: TGCGCCAGCAGCCCCCCGGACAGGGCACTTGCAACTAATGAAAAACTGTTTTTT.

The rearrangement links TRBV3-1 (or the pseudogene TRBV3-2) to TRBJ1-6; a possible D gene is TRBD1 (5 bases). Trimming pared 0 bases from V and 9 bases from J, leaving 12 bases between. The CDR3 runs to 15 residues. The germline CDR1 and CDR2 sequences are LGHDT and YNNKEL (reference sequence). The CDR3 nucleotides read TGTGCCAGCAGCCAAGATGGGGGGAGGGTTTCACCCCTCCACTTT. Amino acids: CASSQDGGRVSPLHF.

This chain joins TRBV3-1 (or the pseudogene TRBV3-2) and TRBJ1-5; no clear D gene. The CDR3 is made up of 14 amino acids. Trimming stripped 4 bases from V and 4 bases from J, with 11 bases between. Germline CDR1 reads LGHDT; CDR2 reads YNNKEL (reference sequence). The DNA for the CDR3 is TGTGCCAGCAGCCTATCCGCCGGGAATCAGCCCCAGCATTTT. Amino acid sequence: CASSLSAGNQPQHF.

The chain carries TRBV23-1 and TRBJ1-2; D might be TRBD1 (6 bases). TRBV23-1 is an open reading frame whose function is uncertain. CDR3 length: 19 residues. The V end lost 2 bases, the J end lost 4 bases, and 26 bases lay between the germline ends. The CDR3 reads CASSQKRADIQGWVYGYTF. CDR3 DNA sequence: TGCGCCAGCAGTCAAAAGAGAGCGGATATACAGGGATGGGTCTATGGCTACACCTTC.

V and J are TRBV10-1 and TRBJ2-7; 8 bases are a match to TRBD1. The ends lost 6 bases at V and 3 bases at J; junction bases unmatched: 13. The CDR3 totals 16 residues. Germline V gene sequence: CDR1 WNHNN, CDR2 SYGVQD (reference sequence). The chain's CDR3 is CASSEISGQALYEQYF. The CDR3, as DNA: TGCGCCAGCAGCGAAATATCGGGACAGGCCCTCTACGAGCAGTACTTC.

The V and J genes are TRBV24-1 and TRBJ1-2, with TRBD1 identical over 12 bases. The CDR3 covers 15 residues. Unmatched junction bases numbered 3, after V lost 0 bases and J lost 8 bases. The V gene's germline CDR1 is KGHDR and CDR2 SFDVKD. The DNA for the CDR3 is TGTGCCACCAGTGATTTGTCCGGGACAGGGGGCGGCTACACCTTC. Protein: CATSDLSGTGGGYTF.

The chain uses TRBV23-1 and TRBJ1-2; D gene uncertain. TRBV23-1 is sorted into the ORF group, with uncertain function. V was cut by 0 bases and J by 7 bases, with 18 bases left in between. The CDR3 length is 16 residues. The CDR3 coding sequence is TGCGCCAGCAGTCAATCTGCGGTATTTGACTCTTTTGGCTACACCTTC. Amino acids: CASSQSAVFDSFGYTF.

The chain uses TRBV5-1 and TRBJ1-1; D is ambiguous. Germline V gene lookup returns CDR1 SGHRS and CDR2 YFSETQ. V lost 0 bases to trimming and J lost 1 base, with 7 bases between them. The CDR3 is 14 residues long. CDR3 nucleotides: TGCGCCAGCAGCTTGGGGGAGGGGAACACTGAAGCTTTCTTT. Its translation is CASSLGEGNTEAFF.